This is a list of T cell receptor beta chains from one sample in a study of blood T cell repertoires in COVID-19. Here immunoSEQ multiplex PCR was the method, and the copy in TCRdb shows in-frame clones only, minus some. The sample records 100,000 to 150,000 clones, approximately 90% being singletons. The sample consisted of peripheral blood. Receptors were obtained from a man in his fifties with acute or convalescent COVID-19. The CDR3 runs from the conserved cysteine through the conserved F or W. Each record gives: V gene, J gene, D gene, clone size, CDR3 DNA, CDR3 protein. A D gene is named only where the DNA matches it firmly. Clone size is not always given. Where it is, it says once, few, many or a class for expanded clones.

v_gene: TRBV27; j_gene: TRBJ2-1; d_gene: TRBD2; abundance: -; CDR3nt: TGTGCCAGCAGGGGACTAGCGGTCTACAATGAGCAGTTCTTC; CDR3aa: CASRGLAVYNEQFF
v_gene: TRBV27; j_gene: TRBJ2-3; d_gene: TRBD2; abundance: -; CDR3nt: TGTGCCAGCAGGCCGACTAGCGGGAGGGTAGATACGCAGTATTTT; CDR3aa: CASRPTSGRVDTQYF
v_gene: TRBV28; j_gene: TRBJ1-6; d_gene: -; abundance: -; CDR3nt: TGTGCCAGCAGTCCCCCTTGGGGGAGGAGTTCACCCCTCCACTTT; CDR3aa: CASSPPWGRSSPLHF
v_gene: TRBV7-2; j_gene: TRBJ2-1; d_gene: -; abundance: -; CDR3nt: TGTGCCAGCAGCTTAGCTAGAGCTAAGAATGAGCAGTTCTTC; CDR3aa: CASSLARAKNEQFF
v_gene: TRBV27; j_gene: TRBJ1-1; d_gene: -; abundance: -; CDR3nt: -; CDR3aa: CASSILGTGGRVVAEAFF
v_gene: TRBV9; j_gene: TRBJ1-4; d_gene: TRBD1; abundance: once; CDR3nt: TGTGCCAGCAGCGTAGGAATGACGGACAGGGGAGATGAAAAACTGTTTTTT; CDR3aa: CASSVGMTDRGDEKLFF
v_gene: TRBV5-1; j_gene: TRBJ1-2; d_gene: TRBD1; abundance: once; CDR3nt: TGCGCCAGCGCCCAAACGGGACAGGGCTATGGCTACACCTTC; CDR3aa: CASAQTGQGYGYTF
v_gene: TRBV27; j_gene: TRBJ1-1; d_gene: -; abundance: -; CDR3nt: TGTGCCAGCAGCTTTCTTACCGACAGGAGGACTGAAGCTTTCTTT; CDR3aa: CASSFLTDRRTEAFF
v_gene: TRBV7-2; j_gene: TRBJ2-7; d_gene: TRBD1; abundance: -; CDR3nt: TGTGCCAGCAGCTTGCGAAGGGGGCTCTACGAGCAGTACTTC; CDR3aa: CASSLRRGLYEQYF
v_gene: TRBV28; j_gene: TRBJ1-2; d_gene: -; abundance: -; CDR3nt: TGTGCCAGCAGTTTATCAGGGTTCGGCGGCTACACCTTC; CDR3aa: CASSLSGFGGYTF